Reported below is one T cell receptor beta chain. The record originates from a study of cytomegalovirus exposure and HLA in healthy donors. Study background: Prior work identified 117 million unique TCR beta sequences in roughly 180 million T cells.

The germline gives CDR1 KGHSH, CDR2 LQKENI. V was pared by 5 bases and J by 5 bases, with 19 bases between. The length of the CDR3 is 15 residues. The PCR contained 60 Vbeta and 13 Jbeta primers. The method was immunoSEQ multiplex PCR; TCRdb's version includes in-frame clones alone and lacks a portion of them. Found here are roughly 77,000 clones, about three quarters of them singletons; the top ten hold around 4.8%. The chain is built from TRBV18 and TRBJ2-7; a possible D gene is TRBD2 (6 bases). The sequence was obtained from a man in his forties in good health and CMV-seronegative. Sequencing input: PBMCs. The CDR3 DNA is TGTGCCAGCTCAATGCAGGGACCGGGGGTCCACGAGCAGTACTTC. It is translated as CASSMQGPGVHEQYF.